Each of the 8 T cell receptor beta chains below was sequenced from the same sample in a study of shared clonotypes between healthy human individuals. CD45RO negativity and positive selection for CCR7 defined naive CD8 cells, a population that excluded terminally differentiated effector memory CD45RA+ cells. Sequencing was performed with immunoSEQ multiplex PCR; in TCRdb, only in-frame clones are kept and a portion is missing. The repertoire consists of approximately 2,200,000 clones, with 93% occurring once and the leading ten covering 1.5% to 2%. Sequenced sample: naive CD8+ T cells from PBMCs. Receptors originate from a man aged 18 to 30 in good health. Some clones in this sample may be carry-over from other donors' samples.

This clone was seen a single time. V usage is TRBV4-1 and J usage is TRBJ1-2; 7 bases match TRBD1. In germline, CDR1 is MGHRA, CDR2 YSYEKL. With 7 bases clipped from V and 1 base from J, the junction kept 6 bases outside the gene matches. The CDR3 is 14 amino acids. Here the CDR3 reads CASTPTGINYGYTF. DNA of the CDR3: TGCGCCAGCACCCCGACAGGGATTAACTATGGCTACACCTTC.

V is TRBV10-3 and J is TRBJ2-1, with 7 bases identical to TRBD2. This CDR3 comprises 15 residues. V gave up 4 bases and J gave up 5 bases; unmatched junction bases: 8. Germline V gives CDR1 ENHRY, CDR2 SYGVKD. CDR3 amino acids: CAISAGESGNNEQFF. The CDR3 DNA is TGTGCCATCAGTGCGGGGGAGAGCGGGAACAATGAGCAGTTCTTC.

The V and J genes are TRBV6-1 and TRBJ2-2, with 7 bases that match TRBD2. Germline assignment: CDR1 MNHNS and CDR2 SASEGT. V lost 2 bases and J lost 6; bases outside the gene matches: 9. CDR3 length: 16 amino acids. CDR3 DNA sequence: TGTGCCAGCAGTGAATGGGGGGGGAGGGCCTCCGGGGAGCTGTTTTTT. Its translation is CASSEWGGRASGELFF.

V usage is TRBV28 and J usage is TRBJ2-7; 8 positions agree with TRBD1. CDR3 size: 14 residues. The trim removed 5 bases at V and 3 bases at J, leaving 6 bases unmatched. CDR1 and CDR2 (germline): MDHEN, SYDVKM. In DNA, the CDR3 is TGTGCCAGCAGTCCTATCGGACAGGGCTACGAGCAGTACTTC. This encodes CASSPIGQGYEQYF.

This chain uses TRBV5-1 with TRBJ2-1, with 9 nucleotides matching TRBD2. With 1 base clipped from V and 7 bases from J, the junction kept 6 bases outside the gene matches. In germline, CDR1 is SGHRS, CDR2 YFSETQ. The CDR3 has 15 residues. The CDR3 nucleotides are TGCGCCAGCAGCTTGCTGGGCGGGAGGGCTAATGAGCAGTTCTTC. Its protein product is CASSLLGGRANEQFF.

With regard to this clone: The sample holds other DNA sequences that translate to the same CDR3. The V call is TRBV11-2, the J call TRBJ1-2; TRBD1 matches at 9 bases. V dropped 5 bases and J dropped 4; count of bases not matched to a gene: 2. Germline V CDR1 and CDR2: SGHAT, FQNNGV. This CDR3 is 13 amino acids long. The CDR3 DNA is TGTGCCAGCAGCCTGACAGGGGGCTATGGCTACACCTTC. Translated: CASSLTGGYGYTF.

The chain links TRBV5-6 to TRBJ2-1; no clear D gene. Germline-derived CDR1 and CDR2 are SGHDT and YYEEEE. The CDR3 runs to 12 residues. V was pared by 1 base and J by 9 bases, with 8 bases between. DNA for the CDR3: TGTGCCAGCAGCTTGTTCAGGACTGAGCAGTTCTTC. Amino acids: CASSLFRTEQFF.

The rearrangement links TRBV7-9 to TRBJ2-2; 7 bases are shared with TRBD2. The CDR3 is made up of 14 amino acids. Germline loops: CDR1 SEHNR, CDR2 FQNEAQ (reference sequence). The ends lost 5 bases at V and 4 bases at J; junction bases unmatched: 4. CDR3 sequence reads: CASSPTSSTGELFF. The CDR3 bases are TGTGCCAGCAGCCCGACTAGCAGCACCGGGGAGCTGTTTTTT.